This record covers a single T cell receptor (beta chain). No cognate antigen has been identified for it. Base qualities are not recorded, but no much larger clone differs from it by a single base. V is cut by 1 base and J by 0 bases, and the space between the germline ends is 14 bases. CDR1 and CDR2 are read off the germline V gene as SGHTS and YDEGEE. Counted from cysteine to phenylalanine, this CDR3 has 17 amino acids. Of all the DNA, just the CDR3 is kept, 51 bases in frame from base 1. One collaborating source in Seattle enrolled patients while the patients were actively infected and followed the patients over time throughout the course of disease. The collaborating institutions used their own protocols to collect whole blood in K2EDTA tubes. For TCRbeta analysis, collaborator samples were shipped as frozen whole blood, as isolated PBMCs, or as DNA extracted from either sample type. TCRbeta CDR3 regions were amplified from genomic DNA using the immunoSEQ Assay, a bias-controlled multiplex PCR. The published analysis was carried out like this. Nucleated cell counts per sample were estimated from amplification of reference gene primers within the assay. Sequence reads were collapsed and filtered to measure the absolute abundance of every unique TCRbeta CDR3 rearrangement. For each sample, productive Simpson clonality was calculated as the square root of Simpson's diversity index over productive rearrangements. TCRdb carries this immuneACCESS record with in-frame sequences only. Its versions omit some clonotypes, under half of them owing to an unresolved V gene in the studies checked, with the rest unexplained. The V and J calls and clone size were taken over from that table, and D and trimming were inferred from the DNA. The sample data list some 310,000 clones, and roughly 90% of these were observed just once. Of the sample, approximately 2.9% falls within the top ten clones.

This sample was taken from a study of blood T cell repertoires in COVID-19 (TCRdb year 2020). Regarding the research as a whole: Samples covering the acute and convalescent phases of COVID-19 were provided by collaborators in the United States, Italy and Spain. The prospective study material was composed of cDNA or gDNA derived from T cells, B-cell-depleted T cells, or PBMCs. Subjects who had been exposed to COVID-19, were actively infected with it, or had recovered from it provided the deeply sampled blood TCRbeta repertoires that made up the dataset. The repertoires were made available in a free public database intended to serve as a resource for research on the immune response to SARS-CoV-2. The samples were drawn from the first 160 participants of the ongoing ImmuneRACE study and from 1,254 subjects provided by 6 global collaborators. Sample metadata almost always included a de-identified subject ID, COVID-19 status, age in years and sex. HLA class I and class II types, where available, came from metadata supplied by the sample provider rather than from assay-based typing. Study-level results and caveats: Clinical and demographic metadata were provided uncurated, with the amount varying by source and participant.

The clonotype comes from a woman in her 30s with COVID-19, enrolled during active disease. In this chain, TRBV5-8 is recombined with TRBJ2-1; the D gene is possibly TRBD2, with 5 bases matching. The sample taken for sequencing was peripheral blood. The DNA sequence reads TGTGCCAGCAGCTTGATGGGAGCCGAGAGCTCCTACAATGAGCAGTTCTTC. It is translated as CASSLMGAESSYNEQFF.